This TCR beta chain is from a study of OX40 agonist ivuxolimab in advanced cancers. Researchers took blood at baseline, on cycle 4 day 1, and on cycle 7 day 1. V lost 2 bases, J lost 5 bases, and 3 bases stayed unmatched. In germline, CDR1 is MDHEN, CDR2 SYDVKM. This CDR3 contains 15 residues. About this clone: Antigen unknown.

Assay: immunoSEQ multiplex PCR; the TCRdb copy retains only in-frame clones and omits some. The sample consists of about 39,000 clones, 90% to 95% of them appearing once. Study observations and caveats: Some nonresponders additionally presented with little normalized T-cell clonal expansion. Dosing at 0.1 to 3.0 mg/kg was accompanied by clonal expansion of CD4+ and CD8+ blood T cells by week 6. Antigen specificity of clonally expanded peripheral T cells was not established.

This sample comprised CD4+ or CD8+ T cells sorted from blood, obtained in a trial of the OX40 agonist ivuxolimab. The clonotype comes from an adult with an advanced solid tumor such as melanoma, head and neck, liver or kidney cancer. The chain has TRBV28 and TRBJ2-5, with 12 positions matching TRBD1. The CDR3 DNA follows: TGTGCCAGCAGTTTACGGGACAGGGGGCTTGAGACCCAGTACTTC. It yields the protein CASSLRDRGLETQYF.